A single sample gave rise to the 13 T cell receptor beta chains below, sequenced in a study of regulatory T cells in long-lasting Graves disease. CDR3 regions were amplified by Arm-PCR using iRepertoire HTBI primers to build TCR beta libraries. One entry per CDR3 protein, called by TCRdb with MiXCR from the multiplex PCR reads. The sample shows roughly 400,000 distinct CDR3 sequences, approximately 22% of them seen only once. Stated time point: persistent/refractory GD, antithyroid drugs over 5 years with positive TRAb. PBMC RNA was the source of the TCR library. The starting material was peripheral blood mononuclear cells (PBMCs), obtained when the disease was refractory, from a patient treated with antithyroid drugs. Receptor source: a female donor with Graves disease.

This clonotype was seen only a few times. The chain employs TRBV6-1 and TRBJ1-1; D is undetermined. This CDR3 has 13 amino acids. The germline V and J ends were trimmed by 3 bases and 1 base, with 6 bases remaining between them. Germline CDR1 MNHNS, CDR2 SASEGT. CDR3 in amino acids: CASSDYPNTEAFF. The DNA of the CDR3 is TGTGCCAGCAGTGACTACCCGAACACTGAAGCTTTCTTT.

The genes are TRBV5-8 and TRBJ2-3; 11 nucleotides align to TRBD2. Germline V lookup: CDR1 SGHTS, CDR2 YDEGEE. Germline trimming cut 0 bases from V and 3 bases from J; bases unmatched to any gene: 3. The CDR3 sequence is 16 residues long. The CDR3 reads CASSLGVAGGTDTQYF. Written as DNA, the CDR3 is TGTGCCAGCAGCTTGGGAGTAGCGGGAGGGACAGATACGCAGTATTTT. The complete variable domain, with remaining parts taken from reference TRBV5-8 and TRBJ2-3, reads EAGVTQSPTHLIKTRGQQATLRCSPISGHTSVYWYQQALGLGLQFLLWYDEGEERNRGNFPPRFSGRQFPNYSSELNVNALELEDSALYLCASSLGVAGGTDTQYFGPGTRLTVL.

The sample holds many counts of this clonotype. This sequence joins TRBV28 and TRBJ1-4, with D possibly TRBD1 on 5 matching bases. Trimming removed 2 bases from V and 7 bases from J, with 11 bases in between. Germline V gene sequence: CDR1 MDHEN, CDR2 SYDVKM. This CDR3 has 14 amino acids. DNA for the CDR3: TGTGCCAGCAGTTTAGCGGGGGTAGCTGAAAAACTGTTTTTT. Its protein product is CASSLAGVAEKLFF.

This clonotype was observed many times. The genes are TRBV2 and TRBJ2-7; TRBD2 matches at 7 bases. Germline CDR1 is SNHLY and CDR2 is FYNNEI. This CDR3 is 13 amino acids long. V dropped 4 bases and J dropped 0; count of bases not matched to a gene: 0. As DNA, the CDR3 is TGTGCCAGCAGTGGGACTAGCTCCTACGAGCAGTACTTC. Translating gives CASSGTSSYEQYF.

The V gene is TRBV4-1, the J gene TRBJ1-1; D gene ambiguous. This CDR3 comprises 15 residues. Trimming left V 0 bases short and J 10 bases short, with 18 bases between. Germline assignment: CDR1 MGHRA and CDR2 YSYEKL. The CDR3 here is CASSQDWAPVVGAFF. CDR3 in DNA: TGCGCCAGCAGCCAAGATTGGGCTCCAGTCGTTGGAGCTTTCTTT.

The chain is built from TRBV19 and TRBJ1-5, with D hard to call. Trimming took 6 bases from V and 1 from J, leaving 16 bases between them. CDR1 and CDR2 from the germline V gene are LNHDA and SQIVND (reference sequence). The CDR3 loop spans 16 amino acids. The CDR3: CASSPRRDLSNQPQHF. CDR3 nucleotide sequence: TGTGCCAGTAGCCCAAGGCGGGATTTGAGCAATCAGCCCCAGCATTTT.

V and J are TRBV20-1 and TRBJ1-5; D gene ambiguous. The germline V gene has CDR1 DFQATT and CDR2 SNEGSKA (reference sequence). The V end was cut by 1 base, the J end by 0 bases, with 10 bases between. CDR3 length equals 15 residues. CDR3 in DNA: TGCAGTGCTAGAGTTAGGCAGTCTAGCAATCAGCCCCAGCATTTT. This encodes CSARVRQSSNQPQHF.

This clonotype has a count of ten or more. The V and J genes are TRBV20-1 and TRBJ2-6, with TRBD2 matching over 9 bases. CDR1 is DFQATT and CDR2 is SNEGSKA in the germline V gene (reference sequence). J was trimmed by 0 bases and V by 5 bases; bases with no gene match: 11. The CDR3 has 18 amino acids. This CDR3 is CSAPALTSGSSGANVLTF. CDR3 nucleotide sequence: TGCAGTGCTCCCGCTCTGACTAGCGGTAGCTCTGGGGCCAACGTCCTGACTTTC.

This clonotype was observed a few times. The chain joins TRBV10-3 to TRBJ1-3; no clear D. Trimming removed 9 bases at V and 0 bases at J, with 15 bases between. Germline assignment: CDR1 ENHRY and CDR2 SYGVKD. The length of the CDR3 is 15 residues. The CDR3 coding sequence is TGTGCCATTGGTACTGGGCCAGGCTCTGGAAACACCATATATTTT. This gives the protein CAIGTGPGSGNTIYF.

This clonotype was picked up a small number of times. The J gene is TRBJ2-5, the V gene TRBV18; TRBD1 is a possible D gene (6 bases). Trimming pared 6 bases from V and 3 bases from J, leaving 17 bases between. The CDR3 runs to 15 residues. The germline CDR1 and CDR2 sequences are KGHSH and LQKENI. This chain's CDR3 is CASSLSDSAKETQYF. The CDR3 DNA follows: TGTGCCAGCTCTCTTTCGGACAGCGCTAAAGAGACCCAGTACTTC.

This clonotype has a count of ten or more. The chain uses TRBV28 and TRBJ2-7, with 8 bases matching TRBD2. The CDR3 totals 15 residues. J gave up 2 bases and V 3 bases, and 6 bases lay outside the gene matches. Germline V gene data show CDR1 as MDHEN and CDR2 as SYDVKM. The CDR3 loop is CASSLVTSVPYEQYF. The CDR3 DNA reads TGTGCCAGCAGTTTGGTGACTAGCGTACCCTACGAGCAGTACTTC.

This clonotype was recorded at least ten times. This rearrangement joins TRBV13 to TRBJ2-5; D not certain. V was cut by 5 bases and J by 2 bases, with 9 bases left in between. In germline, CDR1 is PRHDT, CDR2 FYEKMQ (reference sequence). The CDR3 runs to 13 residues. The CDR3 protein is CASSPPVQETQYF. The CDR3 region has the DNA TGTGCCAGCAGCCCCCCGGTACAAGAGACCCAGTACTTC.

This clonotype was seen many times. Here the CDR3 reads CSVEDTVGGYTF. CDR3 DNA: TGCAGCGTTGAAGATACCGTGGGTGGCTACACCTTC. The chain couples TRBV29-1 to TRBJ1-2, with D hard to call. The CDR3 has 12 residues. The V end was cut by 0 bases, the J end by 7 bases, with 9 bases between. CDR1 SQVTM and CDR2 ANQGSEA come from the germline V gene.